This is a list of T cell receptor beta chains from one sample in a study of blood T cell repertoires in COVID-19. Some clones are missing from TCRdb's copy, which holds only in-frame ones; the method was immunoSEQ multiplex PCR. The sample records about 180,000 clones, approximately 87% being singletons. Material: peripheral blood. These receptors all stem from a woman between 70 and 85 years old with COVID-19, enrolled during active disease. CDR3s include the opening cysteine and the closing phenylalanine or tryptophan. The D gene is left open where the match is weak. Only some rows state a clone size, as once, few, many or a class for expanded clones.

TRBV13	TRBJ2-7	-	-	TGTGCCAGCAGCGGAGCGGTTGGGCAGTACTTC	CASSGAVGQYF
TRBV28	TRBJ2-7	-	-	TGTGCCAGCAGTTTCAGACAGGTTGTGTACGAGCAGTACTTC	CASSFRQVVYEQYF
TRBV7-9	TRBJ2-3	-	-	TGTGCCAGCGGGTCGGGTACTTTTACGCAGTATTTT	CASGSGTFTQYF
TRBV30	TRBJ1-6	-	-	TGTGCCTGGCTTAGCTCCTATAATTCACCCCTCCACTTT	CAWLSSYNSPLHF
TRBV13	TRBJ1-1	once	TRBD1	TGTGCCAGCAGCCCTTGGACAGGGGGGACTGAAGCTTTCTTT	CASSPWTGGTEAFF
TRBV5-3	TRBJ1-3	-	TRBD1	TGTGCCAGAAGCTACCAACAGGGGCCTGGAAACACCATATATTTT	CARSYQQGPGNTIYF
TRBV30	TRBJ2-7	-	-	TGTGCCTGGAGTGAACGCTACTCCTACGAGCAGTACTTC	CAWSERYSYEQYF
TRBV12-5	TRBJ1-1	-	-	TGTGCTAGTGGATCAGGTAACACTGAAGCTTTCTTT	CASGSGNTEAFF
TRBV28	TRBJ1-2	-	TRBD1	TGTGCCAGCAGTCAGTCGGACAGGGCTAGCTATGGCTACACCTTC	CASSQSDRASYGYTF
TRBV18	TRBJ1-2	-	-	TGTGCCAGCTCACCACGGGCCAGGGTTTATGGCTACACCTTC	CASSPRARVYGYTF
TRBV3-1/TRBV3-2	TRBJ1-6	few	-	TGTGCCAGCAGCCCCCGACATGATAATTCACCCCTCCACTTT	CASSPRHDNSPLHF
TRBV5-1	TRBJ2-2	-	-	TGCGCCAGCAGCTTATTCCTGACAGAGAACACCGGGGAGCTGTTTTTT	CASSLFLTENTGELFF
TRBV30	TRBJ2-7	-	-	TGTGCCTGGAGTGTAGCCAACGAGCAGTACTTC	CAWSVANEQYF
TRBV7-9	TRBJ2-3	-	-	TGTGCCAGCAGCTTAGCGGAGGGCGCAGATACGCAGTATTTT	CASSLAEGADTQYF
TRBV5-6	TRBJ1-5	once	-	TGTGCCAGCAGCTACCGGGTTCTCGATCAGCCCCAGCATTTT	CASSYRVLDQPQHF
TRBV11-2	TRBJ1-5	few	-	TGTGCCAGCAGCTTACAACAGGGTGGTCAGCCCCAGCATTTT	CASSLQQGGQPQHF
TRBV19	TRBJ2-7	once	TRBD2	TGTGCCAGTAGTGTTACCGGGACTAGCGGGAGCTCCGAGCAGTACTTC	CASSVTGTSGSSEQYF
TRBV11-3	TRBJ1-2	-	-	TGTGCCAGCAGCTGGCAGGGAAACCTCTATGGCTACACCTTC	CASSWQGNLYGYTF
TRBV7-2	TRBJ2-7	-	TRBD1	TGTGCCAGCAGCTTGACAGGGCCCTACGAGCAGTACTTC	CASSLTGPYEQYF
TRBV7-9	TRBJ2-7	-	-	TGTGCCAGCAGCACAGAGGGGGTTAACTCCTACGAGCAGTACTTC	CASSTEGVNSYEQYF
TRBV5-1	TRBJ1-1	-	-	TGCGCCAGCAGCCCCAGGGGTGGGGACACTGAAGCTTTCTTT	CASSPRGGDTEAFF
TRBV3-1/TRBV3-2	TRBJ2-1	-	TRBD2	TGTGCCAGCAGCCAAGTATATAGCGGGAGCAATGAGCAGTTCTTC	CASSQVYSGSNEQFF
TRBV5-4	TRBJ1-2	-	TRBD1	TGTGCCAGCAGCCCCAAAGGGGGGGACAGGGGCGCAGGCTACACCTTC	CASSPKGGDRGAGYTF
TRBV3-1/TRBV3-2	TRBJ1-1	-	TRBD1	TGTGCCAGCAGCCAAGTACAGGGGGAGCGAGCTTTCTTT	CASSQVQGERAFF
TRBV9	TRBJ1-3	few	-	TGTGCCAGCAGCCCGGGACTGAACTCTGGAAACACCATATATTTT	CASSPGLNSGNTIYF
TRBV29-1	TRBJ1-1	few	-	TGCAGCGTTTCAAGACAGTCAGAAGCTTTCTTT	CSVSRQSEAFF
TRBV7-3	TRBJ2-2	-	-	TGTGCCAGCAGCCTAGACAGCTACACCGGGGAGCTGTTTTTT	CASSLDSYTGELFF
TRBV24-1	TRBJ2-7	-	TRBD2	TGTGCCACCAGTGCCAGCGGGGGCAGCTCCTACGAGCAGTACTTC	CATSASGGSSYEQYF
TRBV11-3	TRBJ2-7	-	TRBD2	TGTGCCAGCAAGGGACTATCCTACGAGCAGTACTTC	CASKGLSYEQYF
TRBV5-1	TRBJ2-1	once	TRBD1	TGCGCCAGCAGCTCTACAGGGGGTGATTACAATGAGCAGTTCTTC	CASSSTGGDYNEQFF